The present entry profiles one TCR beta chain with its context. CDR1 and CDR2 from the germline V gene are SGHVS and FQNEAQ. Trimming removed 1 base from V and 0 bases from J, with 4 bases in between. This CDR3 has 14 amino acids. These data come from a study of blood T cell repertoires in COVID-19. The overall study: Both acute and convalescent COVID-19 samples were obtained from the United States, Italy and Spain. PBMCs, B-cell-depleted T cells, or T cells provided the cDNA or gDNA that made up the material.

As handled by the study authors: Estimation of nucleated cell counts was performed using reference gene primer amplification. Clones were read by immunoSEQ multiplex PCR, and TCRdb kept only the in-frame ones, dropping some. The DNA gave D and trimming, while V, J and clone size come from that table. The table lists fewer than 95,000 clones, 80% to 90% of them singletons. What was sequenced was peripheral blood. The chain has TRBV7-8 and TRBJ1-5; no firm D call. The source of this sequence is a man aged 50 to 59 with acute or convalescent COVID-19. The CDR3 loop is CASSLGYSNQPQHF. As DNA, the CDR3 is TGTGCCAGCAGCTTAGGTTATAGCAATCAGCCCCAGCATTTT.